This T cell receptor (beta chain) came from a study of control samples from healthy donors and cancer patients. Sequencing used immunoSEQ multiplex PCR; TCRdb keeps in-frame clones, though not all of them. The sample shows more than 35,000 clones, about 95% of them seen only once. CDR3 size: 16 residues. V was cut by 0 bases and J by 8 bases, with 16 bases left in between. CDR1 and CDR2 from the germline V gene are MGHRA and YSYEKL. The TCR originated in a man aged 60 to 75 in good health. The chain joins TRBV4-1 to TRBJ1-4, with D perhaps matching TRBD1 (6 bases). Sequenced input: blood. The CDR3 reads CASSQDRNRVREKLFF. CDR3 coding DNA: TGCGCCAGCAGCCAAGATCGGAACAGGGTAAGGGAAAAACTGTTTTTT.